A single sample is the source of the 27 T cell receptor beta chains below, sequenced in a study of T cell responses to AZD1222 COVID-19 vaccine. Assay used: immunoSEQ multiplex PCR; TCRdb lists only in-frame clones, some missing. This sample has some 180,000 clones, with 85% to 90% found just once. Material: peripheral blood, obtained on day 0 of AZD1222 vaccination. These receptors originate from an adult in good health.

This chain links TRBV3-1 (or the pseudogene TRBV3-2) with TRBJ2-3; 12 bases map to TRBD2. CDR1 is LGHDT, CDR2 YNNKEL, per germline (reference sequence). This CDR3 comprises 18 residues. J was trimmed by 0 bases and V by 3 bases; bases with no gene match: 7. The CDR3 DNA reads as TGTGCCAGCAGCCACCAACTAGCGGGGGGTAAGAGCACAGATACGCAGTATTTT. Translation: CASSHQLAGGKSTDTQYF.

This clone was observed a few times. The V gene is TRBV6-5, the J gene TRBJ2-2; no definite D call. The CDR3 extends over 15 amino acids. V dropped 2 bases and J dropped 1 base, with 8 bases sitting between them. The germline V gene has CDR1 MNHEY and CDR2 SVGAGI. CDR3 loop: CASSYGDRNTGELFF. The CDR3 DNA is TGTGCCAGCAGTTACGGGGATAGGAACACCGGGGAGCTGTTTTTT.

This chain's CDR3 is CASSARGGANTGELFF. The CDR3 DNA follows: TGTGCCAGCAGCGCGCGGGGGGGCGCAAACACCGGGGAGCTGTTTTTT. The rearrangement links TRBV3-1 (or the pseudogene TRBV3-2) to TRBJ2-2, with TRBD2 identical over 9 bases. Per the germline V gene, CDR1 is LGHDT and CDR2 is YNNKEL (reference sequence). Germline trimming cut 5 bases from V and 2 bases from J; bases unmatched to any gene: 6. The CDR3 is 16 residues long.

The CDR3 loop is CASSLAGATTYYEQYF. CDR3 DNA: TGTGCCAGCAGCTTAGCGGGGGCCACCACCTACTACGAGCAGTACTTC. The chain combines TRBV7-9 with TRBJ2-7; D may be TRBD1 (6 bases). This CDR3 contains 16 residues. Trimming removed 0 bases at V and 3 bases at J, with 15 bases between. Germline V gene data show CDR1 as SEHNR and CDR2 as FQNEAQ (reference sequence).

The chain uses TRBV7-2 and TRBJ1-6; D is uncertain. The CDR3 runs 19 residues. V gave up 0 bases and J gave up 0 bases, with 15 bases separating them. The germline V gene has CDR1 SGHTA and CDR2 FQGNSA. This CDR3 is CASSLAAAARSSYNSPLHF. The CDR3 region has the DNA TGTGCCAGCAGCTTAGCGGCGGCAGCTAGGAGCTCCTATAATTCACCCCTCCACTTT.

As regards this clone: The conserved phenylalanine or tryptophan normally closing the CDR3 is absent here, so this likely arose from a read error. No DNA is shown, since the ends of the CDR3 on it are uncertain; the CDR3 is the one TCRdb lists. The chain employs TRBV3-1 (or the pseudogene TRBV3-2) and TRBJ1-2. CDR1 and CDR2 from the germline V gene are LGHDT and YNNKEL (reference sequence). 12 amino acids form the CDR3, both terminal residues included. This chain's CDR3 is CASSQDPGRIQV.

This rearrangement joins TRBV7-8 to TRBJ2-2; 8 bases map to TRBD2. Germline loops: CDR1 SGHVS, CDR2 FQNEAQ. J gave up 7 bases and V 5 bases, and 3 bases lay outside the gene matches. The CDR3 spans 13 residues. The CDR3 sequence: CASSRGGRGELFF. CDR3 DNA sequence: TGTGCCAGCAGCCGGGGGGGCCGCGGGGAGCTGTTTTTT.

This clone was recorded a few times. The chain links TRBV5-6 to TRBJ1-2, with 9 bases fitting TRBD1. The CDR3 consists of 15 residues. After removal of 4 bases from V and 5 bases from J, the junction contained 9 bases not matched to a gene. Germline V gene sequence: CDR1 SGHDT, CDR2 YYEEEE. CDR3 amino acids: CASSAQDRGWYGYTF. CDR3 nucleotides: TGTGCCAGCAGCGCCCAGGACAGGGGTTGGTATGGCTACACCTTC. Full variable domain (outside the CDR3, taken from reference TRBV5-6 and TRBJ1-2): DAGVTQSPTHLIKTRGQQVTLRCSPKSGHDTVSWYQQALGQGPQFIFQYYEEEERQRGNFPDRFSGHQFPNYSSELNVNALLLGDSALYLCASSAQDRGWYGYTFGSGTRLTVV.

This CDR3 reads CASSQGASGYTDTQYF. DNA for the CDR3: TGCGCCAGCAGCCAAGGGGCTAGCGGCTACACAGATACGCAGTATTTT. The chain carries TRBV4-3 and TRBJ2-3, with 7 positions matching TRBD2. V lost 1 base, J lost 2 bases, and 6 bases stayed unmatched. Germline lookup yields CDR1 LGHNA and CDR2 YSLEER. The CDR3 is 16 amino acids.

This chain joins TRBV30 and TRBJ1-5; possibly TRBD1 for D (5 bases). The CDR3 has 13 residues. Per germline, CDR1 GTSNPN and CDR2 SVGIG (reference sequence). Trimming shortened V by 2 bases and J by 7 bases, and 12 bases separated the two germline ends. The CDR3 loop reads CAWSLGVQQPQHF. CDR3 DNA: TGTGCCTGGAGTTTGGGGGTGCAACAGCCCCAGCATTTT.

J is TRBJ2-3 and V is TRBV6-4; D ambiguous. Trimming pared 8 bases from V and 10 bases from J, leaving 22 bases between. Germline V gene data show CDR1 as MRHNA and CDR2 as SNTAGT. The CDR3 totals 14 residues. As DNA, the CDR3 is TGTGCCAGCCGCCAGGACCCCGCTAGTGGATCGCAGTATTTT. As protein: CASRQDPASGSQYF.

The V gene is TRBV2, the J gene TRBJ1-5; D ambiguous. The length of the CDR3 is 16 residues. Germline V gives CDR1 SNHLY, CDR2 FYNNEI. Trimming pared 3 bases from V and 3 bases from J, leaving 15 bases between. CDR3 region: CASSERIGLINQPQHF. Here the CDR3 DNA reads TGTGCCAGCAGTGAGAGGATAGGGTTGATCAATCAGCCCCAGCATTTT.

V and J are TRBV28 and TRBJ2-2, with TRBD1 as a possible D gene (5 bases). This CDR3 is built from 15 residues. V lost 7 bases and J 6 bases, leaving 18 bases between the germline ends. Per germline, CDR1 MDHEN and CDR2 SYDVKM. Here the CDR3 DNA reads TGTGCCAGCAAAGGGGTCCCCCATGGATCCGGGGAGCTGTTTTTT. This sequence encodes CASKGVPHGSGELFF.

The rearrangement joins TRBV15 to TRBJ2-3; tentatively, D is TRBD2 (5 bases). Germline V lookup: CDR1 LNHNV, CDR2 YYDKDF (reference sequence). The V gene lost 0 bases and the J gene lost 5 bases, with 12 bases spanning the gap. This CDR3 has 15 residues. This chain's CDR3 is CATSRDLVGRDTQYF. The CDR3 DNA follows: TGTGCCACCAGCAGAGATCTGGTGGGGAGAGATACGCAGTATTTT.

This clone was seen a handful of times. This chain links TRBV18 with TRBJ1-4, with 9 bases lining up with TRBD1. The length of the CDR3 is 17 residues. The J segment lost 6 bases and the V segment lost 2 bases, leaving 10 bases of the junction unmatched. Germline CDR1 KGHSH, CDR2 LQKENI. This CDR3 is CASSPFSGGQGDEKLFF. CDR3 coding DNA: TGTGCCAGCTCACCATTTAGTGGGGGACAGGGAGATGAAAAACTGTTTTTT.

This chain links TRBV5-4 with TRBJ2-5; 8 bases map to TRBD2. This CDR3 contains 15 residues. V dropped 0 bases and J dropped 2; count of bases not matched to a gene: 3. Per germline, CDR1 SGHNT and CDR2 YYREEE (reference sequence). The CDR3 region is CASSLAGGRQETQYF. In DNA form, the CDR3 reads TGTGCCAGCAGCTTGGCGGGGGGGCGTCAAGAGACCCAGTACTTC. Supplemented by reference TRBV5-4 and TRBJ2-5, the full variable domain reads ETGVTQSPTHLIKTRGQQVTLRCSSQSGHNTVSWYQQALGQGPQFIFQYYREEENGRGNFPPRFSGLQFPNYSSELNVNALELDDSALYLCASSLAGGRQETQYFGPGTRLLVL.

This clone was found a few times. This specimen includes other DNA sequences encoding the same CDR3. This chain joins TRBV2 and TRBJ2-7, with TRBD1 as a possible D gene (6 bases). Germline V gives CDR1 SNHLY, CDR2 FYNNEI. Between the trimmed V and J ends, which lost 4 bases and 4 bases, there was a span of 14 bases. The CDR3 loop spans 14 amino acids. The CDR3 spells CASSVGGGVYEQYF. In DNA form, the CDR3 reads TGTGCCAGCAGTGTCGGTGGGGGCGTATACGAGCAGTACTTC.

V usage is TRBV30 and J usage is TRBJ1-2; tentative D call: TRBD1 (5 bases). Germline V gene sequence: CDR1 GTSNPN, CDR2 SVGIG (reference sequence). Trimming took 0 bases from V and 5 from J, leaving 10 bases between them. CDR3 size: 13 residues. The CDR3 nucleotides are TGTGCCTGGAGTGTCGGGGCCTCTTATGGCTACACCTTC. Translated: CAWSVGASYGYTF.

J is TRBJ2-5 and V is TRBV28; D ambiguous. The CDR3 is 13 amino acids. V was clipped by 5 bases and J by 0 bases, with 7 bases between them. Germline V gives CDR1 MDHEN, CDR2 SYDVKM. The CDR3 DNA is TGTGCCAGCAGTCCCCAGTACCAAGAGACCCAGTACTTC. It encodes CASSPQYQETQYF.

The rearrangement joins TRBV28 to TRBJ1-5; 7 bases are shared with TRBD1. J gave up 2 bases and V 6 bases, and 7 bases lay outside the gene matches. The CDR3 length is 15 residues. CDR1 is MDHEN, CDR2 SYDVKM, per germline. The CDR3 region is CASSHEQGRNQPQHF. DNA of the CDR3: TGTGCCAGCAGCCACGAACAGGGGCGCAATCAGCCCCAGCATTTT.

This clone was recorded only once. The chain employs TRBV28 and TRBJ2-1; 12 positions agree with TRBD2. Germline V lookup: CDR1 MDHEN, CDR2 SYDVKM. Germline trimming cut 5 bases from V and 0 bases from J; bases unmatched to any gene: 5. The CDR3 spans 17 residues. DNA of the CDR3: TGTGCCAGCAGTGGACTAGCGGGAATCGGCTCCTACAATGAGCAGTTCTTC. Its translation: CASSGLAGIGSYNEQFF.

V is TRBV7-9 and J is TRBJ2-3, with 14 bases matching TRBD2. Per the germline V gene, CDR1 is SEHNR and CDR2 is FQNEAQ (reference sequence). V was clipped by 2 bases and J by 11 bases; unmatched bases: 15. The CDR3 has 18 amino acids. The CDR3 coding sequence is TGTGCCAGCAGCTTACCCCCTCGACTAGCGGGGGGGCGGGGGGTGCAGTATTTT. Amino acids: CASSLPPRLAGGRGVQYF.

This rearrangement joins TRBV21-1 to TRBJ2-7. TRBV21-1 is noted as a pseudogene. This CDR3 region has 11 residues. The CDR3 DNA reads as TGTGCCAGCAGCAAATTCTACGAGCAGTACTTC. Amino acid sequence: CASSKFYEQYF.

V and J are TRBV7-2 and TRBJ1-3; 9 bases are shared with TRBD1. The CDR3 extends over 15 amino acids. Per germline, CDR1 SGHTA and CDR2 FQGNSA. V dropped 1 base and J dropped 4; count of bases not matched to a gene: 2. CDR3 nucleotides: TGTGCCAGCAGCTTAGGCGGGACAGGGGGAAACACCATATATTTT. Translating it yields CASSLGGTGGNTIYF.

In nucleotides, the CDR3 is TGTGCCAGCAGCCAGATGGGACAGGCGAGCGGGGCTTTCTTT. It is translated as CASSQMGQASGAFF. V and J are TRBV7-9 and TRBJ1-1; 8 bases are a match to TRBD1. V was pared by 5 bases and J by 11 bases, with 13 bases of the junction left unmatched. This CDR3 comprises 14 residues. Germline V gene lookup returns CDR1 SEHNR and CDR2 FQNEAQ (reference sequence). Using reference TRBV7-9 and TRBJ1-1 for the parts outside the CDR3, the full variable domain is DTGVSQNPRHKITKRGQNVTFRCDPISEHNRLYWYRQTLGQGPEFLTYFQNEAQLEKSRLLSDRFSAERPKGSFSTLEIQRTEQGDSAMYLCASSQMGQASGAFFGQGTRLTVV.

This clone was seen just once. The chain employs TRBV19 and TRBJ1-5; D gene ambiguous. Germline CDR1 reads LNHDA; CDR2 reads SQIVND (reference sequence). Trimming pared 7 bases from V and 0 bases from J, leaving 7 bases between. The CDR3 consists of 13 residues. The DNA of the CDR3 is TGTGCCAGTACAGAGTATAGCAATCAGCCCCAGCATTTT. Translation: CASTEYSNQPQHF.

V is TRBV28 and J is TRBJ2-7; no firm D call. Germline-derived CDR1 and CDR2 are MDHEN and SYDVKM. V lost 5 bases, J lost 1 base, and 9 bases lay in between. The CDR3 consists of 13 residues. CDR3 sequence reads: CASSPSWSYEQYF. The CDR3 DNA reads as TGTGCCAGCAGTCCCTCCTGGTCCTACGAGCAGTACTTC. The full variable domain, rest sourced from reference TRBV28 and TRBJ2-7, is DVKVTQSSRYLVKRTGEKVFLECVQDMDHENMFWYRQDPGLGLRLIYFSYDVKMKEKGDIPEGYSVSREKKERFSLILESASTNQTSMYLCASSPSWSYEQYFGPGTRLTVT.